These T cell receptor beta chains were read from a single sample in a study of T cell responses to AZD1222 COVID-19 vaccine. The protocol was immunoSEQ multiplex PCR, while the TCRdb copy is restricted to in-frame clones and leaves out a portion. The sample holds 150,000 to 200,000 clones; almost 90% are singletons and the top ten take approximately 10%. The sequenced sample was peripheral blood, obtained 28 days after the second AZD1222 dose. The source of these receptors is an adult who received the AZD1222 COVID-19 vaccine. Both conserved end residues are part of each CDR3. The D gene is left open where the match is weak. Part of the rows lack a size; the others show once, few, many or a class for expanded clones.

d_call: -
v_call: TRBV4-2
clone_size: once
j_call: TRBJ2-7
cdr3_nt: TGTGCCAGCAGCCAAGTCGTCGCCCCCTACGAGCAGTACTTC
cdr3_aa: CASSQVVAPYEQYF

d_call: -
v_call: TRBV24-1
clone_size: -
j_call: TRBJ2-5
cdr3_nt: TGTGCCACCAGTGATGGATCAAGAGGGGAGACCCAGTACTTC
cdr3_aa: CATSDGSRGETQYF

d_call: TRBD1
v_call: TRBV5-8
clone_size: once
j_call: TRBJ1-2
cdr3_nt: TGTGCCAGCAGCCAACACAGGGGCGGCGGCTACACCTTC
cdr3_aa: CASSQHRGGGYTF

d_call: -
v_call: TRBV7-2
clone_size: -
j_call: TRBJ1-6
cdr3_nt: TGTGCCAGCAGCTTAGCGGGTTCAGGAACACCGTATTCACCCCTCCACTTT
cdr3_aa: CASSLAGSGTPYSPLHF

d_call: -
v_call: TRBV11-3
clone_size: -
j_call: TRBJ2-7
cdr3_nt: TGTGCCAGCAGCTTAGGGGGGAACTACGAGCAGTACTTC
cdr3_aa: CASSLGGNYEQYF

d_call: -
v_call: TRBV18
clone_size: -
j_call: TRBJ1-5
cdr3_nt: TGTGCCAGCTCATCACAGGGTTATAGCAATCAGCCCCAGCATTTT
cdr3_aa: CASSSQGYSNQPQHF

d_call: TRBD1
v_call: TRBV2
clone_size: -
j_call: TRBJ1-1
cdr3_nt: TGTGCCAGCAGTCCGGGACAGAGGGTCACTGAAGCTTTCTTT
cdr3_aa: CASSPGQRVTEAFF

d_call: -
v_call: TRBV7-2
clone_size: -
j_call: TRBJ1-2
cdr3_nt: TGTGCCAGCAGCCCACAGACACAATATGGCTACACCTTC
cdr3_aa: CASSPQTQYGYTF

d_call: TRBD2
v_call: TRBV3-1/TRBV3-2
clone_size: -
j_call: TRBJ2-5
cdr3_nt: TGTGCCAGCAGCCAAGCCGGACTAGCGGGGGGAGTAGAGACCCAGTACTTC
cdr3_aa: CASSQAGLAGGVETQYF

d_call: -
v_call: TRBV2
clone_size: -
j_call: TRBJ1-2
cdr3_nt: TGTGCCAGCATAGAGAGGGGTGTCGGTGGCTACACCTTC
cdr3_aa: CASIERGVGGYTF

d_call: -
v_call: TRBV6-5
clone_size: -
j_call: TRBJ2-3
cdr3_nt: TGTGCCAGCAGTTACTCAGCGACAGGTTTCACAGATACGCAGTATTTT
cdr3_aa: CASSYSATGFTDTQYF

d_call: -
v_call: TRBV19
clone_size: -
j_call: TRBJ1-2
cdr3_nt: TGTGCCAGTAGTATCGTGCGGACCCTGGGGACCTACTATGGCTACACCTTC
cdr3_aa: CASSIVRTLGTYYGYTF

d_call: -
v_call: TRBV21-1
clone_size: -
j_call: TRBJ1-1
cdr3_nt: TGTGCCAGCAGCAAAGCGCCCCCCTTGGACAGGTACTATGGCACTGAAGCTTTCTTT
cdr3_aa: CASSKAPPLDRYYGTEAFF

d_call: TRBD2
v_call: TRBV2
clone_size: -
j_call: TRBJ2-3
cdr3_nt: TGTGCCAGCAAAGCGGGGGGGTTAACAGATACGCAGTATTTT
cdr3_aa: CASKAGGLTDTQYF

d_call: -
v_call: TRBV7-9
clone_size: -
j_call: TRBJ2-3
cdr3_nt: TGTGCCAGCAGTGCTGGGCGGGGAGTCACAGATACGCAGTATTTT
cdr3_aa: CASSAGRGVTDTQYF

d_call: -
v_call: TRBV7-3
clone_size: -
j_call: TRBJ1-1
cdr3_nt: TGTGCCAGCAGCTTAGGGGGCGACACTGAAGCTTTCTTT
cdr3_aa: CASSLGGDTEAFF

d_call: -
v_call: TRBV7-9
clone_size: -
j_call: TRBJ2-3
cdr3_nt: TGTGCCAGCAGCTCGGCAGATACGCAGTATTTT
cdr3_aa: CASSSADTQYF

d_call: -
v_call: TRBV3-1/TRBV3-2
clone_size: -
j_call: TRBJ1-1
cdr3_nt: TGTGCCAGCAGCCAAACGCGACAGACTGAAGCTTTCTTT
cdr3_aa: CASSQTRQTEAFF

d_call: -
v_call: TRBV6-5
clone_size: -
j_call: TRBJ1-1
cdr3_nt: TGTGCCAGCGGGCCGGGACGACAGTCTGAAGCTTTCTTT
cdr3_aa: CASGPGRQSEAFF

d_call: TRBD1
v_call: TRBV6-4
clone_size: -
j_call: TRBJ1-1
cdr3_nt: TGTGCCAGCAGTCCGTCCCCGACAGGGGACACTGAAGCTTTCTTT
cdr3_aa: CASSPSPTGDTEAFF

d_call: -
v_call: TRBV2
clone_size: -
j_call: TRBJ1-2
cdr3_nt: TGTGCCAGCAGCGGTACTAACTATGGCTACACCTTC
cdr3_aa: CASSGTNYGYTF

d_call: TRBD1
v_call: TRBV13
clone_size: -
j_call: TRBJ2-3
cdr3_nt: TGTGCCAGCAGCTCGGACAGGGGACCAGATACGCAGTATTTT
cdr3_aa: CASSSDRGPDTQYF

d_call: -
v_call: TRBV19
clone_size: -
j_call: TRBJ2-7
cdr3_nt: TGTGCCAGTAGTCGAGGGAACGAGCAGTACTTC
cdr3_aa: CASSRGNEQYF

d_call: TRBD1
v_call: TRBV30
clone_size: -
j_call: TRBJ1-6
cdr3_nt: TGTGCCTGGAGGGACAGGGTAGGGTCACCCCTCCACTTT
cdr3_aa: CAWRDRVGSPLHF

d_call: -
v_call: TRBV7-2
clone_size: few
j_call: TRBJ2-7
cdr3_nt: TGTGCCAGCAGCTTTGCCGGATCCTACGAGCAGTACTTC
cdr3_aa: CASSFAGSYEQYF

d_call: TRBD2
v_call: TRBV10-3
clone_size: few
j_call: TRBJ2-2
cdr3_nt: TGTGCCATCAGTGAGTCAGGGCTAGCGGGGGCCGGGGAGCTGTTTTTT
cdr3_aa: CAISESGLAGAGELFF

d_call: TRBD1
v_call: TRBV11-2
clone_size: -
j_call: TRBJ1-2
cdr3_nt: TGTGCCAGCAACAGAAACAGGGGCGGCTATGGCTACACCTTC
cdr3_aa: CASNRNRGGYGYTF

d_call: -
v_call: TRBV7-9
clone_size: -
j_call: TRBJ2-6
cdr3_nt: TGTGCCAGCAGCTTTGGTGGGGTCTGGGCCAACGTCCTGACTTTC
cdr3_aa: CASSFGGVWANVLTF

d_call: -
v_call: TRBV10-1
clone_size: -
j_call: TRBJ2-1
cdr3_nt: TGCGCCAGCAGTGTAAGGGTTTTGGCAGGAACCTACAATGAGCAGTTCTTC
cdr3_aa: CASSVRVLAGTYNEQFF

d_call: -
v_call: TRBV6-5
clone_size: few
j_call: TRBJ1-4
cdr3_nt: TGTGCCAGCATGACCCGGGGCGCAACTAATGAAAAACTGTTTTTT
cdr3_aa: CASMTRGATNEKLFF

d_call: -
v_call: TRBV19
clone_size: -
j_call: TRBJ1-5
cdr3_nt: TGTGCCAGTAGTAACACGGGGGACGGCAATCAGCCCCAGCATTTT
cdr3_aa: CASSNTGDGNQPQHF

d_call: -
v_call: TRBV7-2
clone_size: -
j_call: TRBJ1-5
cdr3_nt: TGTGCCAGCAGCTTTTCCTCCTCAAATCAGCCCCAGCATTTT
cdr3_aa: CASSFSSSNQPQHF

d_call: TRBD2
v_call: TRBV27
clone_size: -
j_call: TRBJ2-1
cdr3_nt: TGTGCCAGCAGTTTGGGAGTCGGGCGGGGGGCCACCTACAATGAGCAGTTCTTC
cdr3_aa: CASSLGVGRGATYNEQFF

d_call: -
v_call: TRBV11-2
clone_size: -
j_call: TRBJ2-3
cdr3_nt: TGTGCCAGCAGCCAGGGGGGCAGGATCACAGATACGCAGTATTTT
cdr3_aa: CASSQGGRITDTQYF

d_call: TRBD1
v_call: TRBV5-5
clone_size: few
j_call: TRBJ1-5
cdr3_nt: TGTGCCAGTTCCCGGGACAGGGGTGTTGGCGGCAATCAGCCCCAGCATTTT
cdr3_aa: CASSRDRGVGGNQPQHF

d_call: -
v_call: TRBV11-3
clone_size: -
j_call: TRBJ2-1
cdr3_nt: TGTGCCAGCAGCCCTGGGGTCGGGATAAGAAATGAGCAGTTCTTC
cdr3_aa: CASSPGVGIRNEQFF